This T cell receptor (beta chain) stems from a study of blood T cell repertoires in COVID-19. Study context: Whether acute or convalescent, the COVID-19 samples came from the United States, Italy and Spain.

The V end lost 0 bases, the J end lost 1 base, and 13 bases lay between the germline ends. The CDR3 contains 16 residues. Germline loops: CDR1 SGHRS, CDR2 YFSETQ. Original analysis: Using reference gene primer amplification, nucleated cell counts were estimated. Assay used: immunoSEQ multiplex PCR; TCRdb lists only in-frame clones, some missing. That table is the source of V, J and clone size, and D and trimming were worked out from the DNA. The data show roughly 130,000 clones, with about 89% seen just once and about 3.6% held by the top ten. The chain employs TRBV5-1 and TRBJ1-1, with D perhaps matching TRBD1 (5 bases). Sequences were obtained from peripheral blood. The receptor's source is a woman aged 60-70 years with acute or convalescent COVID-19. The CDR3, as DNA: TGCGCCAGCAGCTTGGGACCGGGGGGTCGGAACACTGAAGCTTTCTTT. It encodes CASSLGPGGRNTEAFF.